The clone carrying this TCR beta chain came up many times. Its target is unknown. These data originate in a study of T cells after yellow fever vaccination. Study information: Preparation of fractions with low cell numbers was performed using SMART-Seq v4 Ultra Low Input.

Synthesis of TCR cDNA relied on 5'RACE template switching, which attached a universal primer site and UMIs. TCRdb independently ran MiXCR on the 5' RACE reads; one entry per CDR3 protein. The table records roughly 63,000 distinct CDR3 sequences, about 7% of them present only once. V was clipped by 4 bases and J by 2 bases; unmatched bases: 6. CDR1 and CDR2 (germline): SSHAT, FNYEAQ (reference sequence). The CDR3 is 16 amino acids. Findings and limits, study-wide: The secondary T-cell response peaked on day 5, not day 15, but was weaker. Among primary-vaccination clones, most reappeared after the booster, at almost 98% for CD4 and more than 75% for CD8.

The rearrangement joins TRBV7-7 to TRBJ2-5; 11 bases fit TRBD2. The specimen comprised CD8+ T cells sorted from PBMCs, sampled 15 days after the yellow fever booster vaccination. This sequence originates from a man aged 25 to 45 who received the YFV17D yellow fever vaccine. The CDR3 sequence: CASSSLAGGFQETQYF. DNA for the CDR3: TGTGCCAGCAGCTCATTAGCGGGAGGGTTTCAAGAGACCCAGTACTTC.